The 5 T cell receptor beta chains below come from one sample, sequenced in a study of TIL therapy for anti-PD-1-resistant metastatic lung cancer. Sequencing used immunoSEQ v3. Using immunoSEQ multiplex PCR, the repertoire was profiled, and TCRdb retains in-frame clones only, with some absent. The sample consists of tens of thousands of clones, 73% of them appearing once. As for time point: pre-treatment sample, taken before nivolumab and TIL therapy. The starting material was blood, obtained at baseline. The receptor source for this set is a person aged 25 to 85 with non-small cell lung cancer.

The rearrangement uses TRBV7-2 and TRBJ1-3, with D possibly being TRBD1 (6 bases). V lost 5 bases, J lost 4 bases, and 12 bases lay in between. The CDR3 is 14 residues long. Per the germline V gene, CDR1 is SGHTA and CDR2 is FQGNSA. The CDR3 loop reads CASSQLRGGNTIYF. The CDR3 region has the DNA TGTGCCAGCAGCCAACTCAGGGGCGGAAACACCATATATTTT.

V is TRBV28 and J is TRBJ2-2; a possible D gene is TRBD1 (5 bases). V was pared by 10 bases and J by 2 bases, with 8 bases between. The germline V gene encodes CDR1 MDHEN and CDR2 SYDVKM. The CDR3 has 12 residues. This chain's CDR3 is CAIQENTGELFF. The CDR3, as DNA: TGTGCCATACAGGAAAACACCGGGGAGCTGTTTTTT.

This chain connects TRBV5-5 to TRBJ2-7; D perhaps matches TRBD1 (5 bases). Deletions cut 0 bases from V and 4 bases from J, with 8 bases between. Germline V gives CDR1 SGHKS, CDR2 YYEKEE (reference sequence). The CDR3 covers 13 residues. Written as DNA, the CDR3 is TGTGCCAGCAGCTTGGAGGGGCTTTACGAGCAGTACTTC. It codes for CASSLEGLYEQYF.

The V gene is TRBV6-1, the J gene TRBJ2-7, with a tentative D call TRBD2 (6 bases). This CDR3 has 12 amino acids. Germline values: CDR1 MNHNS, CDR2 SASEGT. V lost 5 bases and J 4 bases, leaving 9 bases between the germline ends. CDR3 sequence: CASSNREYEQYF. The CDR3 region has the DNA TGTGCCAGCAGTAACCGGGAGTACGAGCAGTACTTC.

CDR3 nucleotides: TGTGCCAGCAGTTCGAACAGGGGACCCATTTATGGCTACACCTTC. The encoded protein is CASSSNRGPIYGYTF. V gene TRBV6-5 combines with J gene TRBJ1-2; 7 positions match TRBD1. CDR1 MNHEY and CDR2 SVGAGI come from the germline V gene. The CDR3 is 15 amino acids. The junction had 10 bases not matched to a gene; V was cut back by 4 bases and J by 5 bases.